The 26 T cell receptor beta chains given below trace back to one sample, sequenced in a study of STAT5B mutations in CD4+ large granular lymphocyte leukemia. Clones were sequenced by immunoSEQ multiplex PCR, and TCRdb holds only the in-frame ones, with some missing. In the table there are around 28,000 clones, roughly 74% of which are singletons. Input material: CD4+ T cells from blood buffy coats. The origin of the receptors is a human donor in good health.

This chain joins TRBV7-3 and TRBJ2-2; D assignment may be TRBD1 or TRBD2 (5 bases each). The CDR3 is 17 residues long. CDR1 SGHTA and CDR2 FQGTGA come from the germline V gene. The germline V and J ends were trimmed by 0 bases and 4 bases, with 15 bases remaining between them. The CDR3 DNA is TGTGCCAGCAGCTTAACTGCTGGGGGTGGTGGCACCGGGGAGCTGTTTTTT. As protein: CASSLTAGGGGTGELFF.

This chain links TRBV27 with TRBJ1-1; 8 nucleotides match TRBD1. The CDR3 extends over 15 amino acids. Germline loops: CDR1 MNHEY, CDR2 SMNVEV (reference sequence). V was clipped by 6 bases and J by 5 bases; unmatched bases: 11. CDR3 DNA: TGTGCCAGCAGATTCACAGGGGGGCCGAGGACTGAAGCTTTCTTT. This codes for CASRFTGGPRTEAFF.

The rearrangement uses TRBV28 and TRBJ2-6; no clear D gene. CDR1 and CDR2 (germline): MDHEN, SYDVKM. V shed 6 bases and J shed 0 bases, with 3 bases lying between them. CDR3 length equals 13 residues. The CDR3 DNA sequence: TGTGCCAGCAGGCGCTCTGGGGCCAACGTCCTGACTTTC. It codes for CASRRSGANVLTF. Full variable domain (missing parts from reference TRBV28 and TRBJ2-6): DVKVTQSSRYLVKRTGEKVFLECVQDMDHENMFWYRQDPGLGLRLIYFSYDVKMKEKGDIPEGYSVSREKKERFSLILESASTNQTSMYLCASRRSGANVLTFGAGSRLTVL.

V and J are TRBV28 and TRBJ2-1; 11 positions match TRBD1. Unmatched junction bases numbered 11, after V lost 5 bases and J lost 8 bases. CDR1 MDHEN and CDR2 SYDVKM come from the germline V gene. The CDR3 loop spans 16 amino acids. The CDR3 region has the DNA TGTGCCAGCAGTCATTGGACAGGGGGCTTCGCGGATGAGCAGTTCTTC. The encoded protein is CASSHWTGGFADEQFF.

The V call is TRBV28, the J call TRBJ2-5; TRBD1 aligns across 9 bases. The CDR3 contains 13 residues. CDR1 is MDHEN, CDR2 SYDVKM, per germline. The V segment lost 4 bases and the J segment 3 bases; nucleotides outside the gene matches: 0. For the CDR3, the DNA is TGTGCCAGCAGTTGGACAGGGGAAGAGACCCAGTACTTC. The encoded protein is CASSWTGEETQYF.

This clone was recorded only once. The chain links TRBV25-1 to TRBJ1-2; the match to TRBD1 covers 9 bases. CDR1 is MGHDK and CDR2 is SYGVNS in the germline V gene. The CDR3 consists of 15 residues. J gave up 5 bases and V 7 bases, and 11 bases lay outside the gene matches. CDR3 residues: CASTSNLGTGYGYTF. CDR3 nucleotides: TGTGCCAGCACTTCGAATCTTGGGACAGGGTATGGCTACACCTTC.

The genes are TRBV6-6 and TRBJ1-2; a weak D match, TRBD1 (6 bases). V was shortened by 6 bases and J by 4 bases, with 6 bases between the two germline ends. The CDR3 loop spans 11 amino acids. Germline V CDR1 and CDR2: MNHNY, SVGAGI (reference sequence). The CDR3 nucleotides are TGTGCCAGCAGACAGGGCTATGGCTACACCTTC. Translated: CASRQGYGYTF.

The gene calls are TRBV11-2 and TRBJ2-7, with 9 bases aligning to TRBD2. The CDR3 loop spans 14 amino acids. Germline trimming cut 5 bases from V and 7 bases from J; bases unmatched to any gene: 9. CDR1 and CDR2 (germline): SGHAT, FQNNGV. CDR3 sequence (DNA): TGTGCCAGCAGCAGGGCGGGAGGGCCGGGAGAGCAGTACTTC. As protein: CASSRAGGPGEQYF.

CDR3 coding DNA: TGCGCCAGCAGCCAAGTTTTCGACAGGCTCGGCACTGAAGCTTTCTTT. Translating it yields CASSQVFDRLGTEAFF. The V gene is TRBV4-1, the J gene TRBJ1-1; D is perhaps TRBD1 (6 bases). Trimming shortened V by 1 base and J by 4 bases, and 16 bases separated the two germline ends. Germline lookup yields CDR1 MGHRA and CDR2 YSYEKL. The CDR3 consists of 16 residues.

The rearrangement joins TRBV7-9 to TRBJ2-1; 9 bases align to TRBD1. V gave up 5 bases and J gave up 6 bases; unmatched junction bases: 8. The CDR3 is 15 amino acids. Germline CDR1 is SEHNR and CDR2 is FQNEAQ (reference sequence). In DNA form, the CDR3 reads TGTGCCAGCAGCCGAATACAGGGGGCAGGCAATGAGCAGTTCTTC. Its protein is CASSRIQGAGNEQFF.

This chain links TRBV7-9 with TRBJ2-1; the D is unclear. The CDR3 runs to 11 residues. V was cut by 1 base and J by 15 bases, with 10 bases left in between. The V gene's germline CDR1 is SEHNR and CDR2 FQNEAQ (reference sequence). The CDR3: CASSLEGRRFF. The CDR3 DNA is TGTGCCAGCAGCTTAGAGGGCCGAAGGTTCTTC.

The chain carries TRBV6-1 and TRBJ1-5; the D gene is possibly TRBD1 (6 bases). Deletions cut 5 bases from V and 6 bases from J, with 11 bases between. Germline V CDR1 and CDR2: MNHNS, SASEGT. The CDR3 runs to 13 residues. The CDR3 DNA is TGTGCCAGCAGTCACAGGGTTGGTCAGCCCCAGCATTTT. Protein: CASSHRVGQPQHF.

This clone was counted between two and nine times. The chain links TRBV10-1 to TRBJ1-1, with 8 bases lining up with TRBD1. Looked up from germline, CDR1 is WNHNN and CDR2 is SYGVQD (reference sequence). The V and J ends lost 4 bases and 5 bases, in that order; junction bases with no gene match: 6. This CDR3 comprises 14 residues. The CDR3: CASSGTGRITEAFF. CDR3 nucleotide sequence: TGCGCCAGCAGTGGGACAGGGCGGATAACTGAAGCTTTCTTT.

The rearrangement uses TRBV7-2 and TRBJ1-1; D is uncertain. CDR1 and CDR2 from the germline V gene are SGHTA and FQGNSA. Trimming cost V 1 base and J 1 base, with 7 bases left between them. CDR3 length: 14 residues. The CDR3: CASSLGAANTEAFF. CDR3 DNA sequence: TGTGCCAGCAGCTTAGGGGCAGCGAACACTGAAGCTTTCTTT.

This rearrangement joins TRBV28 to TRBJ2-3, with 9 bases fitting TRBD1. V was pared by 8 bases and J by 1 base, with 7 bases of the junction left unmatched. This CDR3 has 15 residues. CDR1 and CDR2 (germline): MDHEN, SYDVKM. CDR3 sequence (DNA): TGTGCCAGCTGTAACAGGGGGCACCGCACAGATACGCAGTATTTT. It specifies CASCNRGHRTDTQYF.

The genes are TRBV2 and TRBJ1-1; TRBD1 is a possible D gene (5 bases). Germline values: CDR1 SNHLY, CDR2 FYNNEI. Trimming left V 6 bases short and J 4 bases short, with 9 bases between. The CDR3 has 12 amino acids. CDR3 protein: CASRSGLTEAFF. CDR3 nucleotide sequence: TGTGCCAGCAGATCAGGGCTCACTGAAGCTTTCTTT.

V gene TRBV6-6 combines with J gene TRBJ2-7; D is undetermined. V was clipped by 0 bases and J by 3 bases, with 6 bases between them. CDR3 length: 13 residues. CDR1 and CDR2 (germline): MNHNY, SVGAGI (reference sequence). CDR3 residues: CASSYSGDYEQYV. CDR3 nucleotide sequence: TGTGCCAGCAGTTACTCTGGGGACTACGAGCAGTACGTC.

This clone was detected once. The chain employs TRBV5-5 and TRBJ1-5, with 8 bases identical to TRBD1. The CDR3 consists of 16 residues. J lost 3 bases, V lost 0 bases, and 5 bases had no gene match. Germline V CDR1 and CDR2: SGHKS, YYEKEE (reference sequence). The CDR3 sequence: CASSLAPQGANQPQHF. DNA of the CDR3: TGTGCCAGCAGCTTGGCCCCGCAGGGGGCCAATCAGCCCCAGCATTTT.

V and J are TRBV6-5 and TRBJ2-6; D gene ambiguous. The CDR3 consists of 16 residues. CDR1 and CDR2 (germline): MNHEY, SVGAGI. The V and J ends lost 2 bases and 0 bases respectively, with 8 bases between them. The chain's CDR3 is CASSYRPPSGANVLTF. CDR3 bases: TGTGCCAGCAGTTACCGACCCCCCTCTGGGGCCAACGTCCTGACTTTC.

The chain recombines TRBV7-9 with TRBJ2-1; 13 bases line up with TRBD2. CDR3 size: 16 residues. Germline trimming cut 5 bases from V and 5 bases from J; bases unmatched to any gene: 6. Germline V lookup: CDR1 SEHNR, CDR2 FQNEAQ (reference sequence). CDR3 loop: CASSPRLAGGNNEQFF. CDR3 nucleotide sequence: TGTGCCAGCAGCCCCCGACTAGCGGGGGGTAACAATGAGCAGTTCTTC.

The chain carries TRBV5-6 and TRBJ1-2; D might be TRBD1 (5 bases). Germline V gives CDR1 SGHDT, CDR2 YYEEEE. This CDR3 region has 14 residues. The V gene lost 4 bases and the J gene lost 3 bases, with 13 bases spanning the gap. CDR3 amino acids: CASSPDSIDYGYTF. The CDR3 DNA is TGTGCCAGCAGCCCCGACAGTATCGACTATGGCTACACCTTC. The whole variable domain, remainder taken from reference TRBV5-6 and TRBJ1-2, is DAGVTQSPTHLIKTRGQQVTLRCSPKSGHDTVSWYQQALGQGPQFIFQYYEEEERQRGNFPDRFSGHQFPNYSSELNVNALLLGDSALYLCASSPDSIDYGYTFGSGTRLTVV.

This clone has only one observation. The rearrangement joins TRBV7-8 to TRBJ2-7; TRBD2 aligns across 8 bases. This CDR3 is built from 14 residues. CDR1 is SGHVS, CDR2 FQNEAQ, per germline. Trimming at V came to 5 bases and at J to 7 bases, leaving 10 bases not matched to a gene. As DNA, the CDR3 is TGTGCCAGCAGCCATCGGAGCGGGAGTGGTGAGCAGTACTTC. Protein: CASSHRSGSGEQYF.

The V and J genes are TRBV2 and TRBJ1-4; unclear D gene. Germline assignment: CDR1 SNHLY and CDR2 FYNNEI. This CDR3 is built from 15 residues. Trimming left V 0 bases short and J 8 bases short, with 13 bases between. CDR3 loop: CASSEALQLGEKLFF. In DNA form, the CDR3 reads TGTGCCAGCAGTGAAGCGCTTCAATTAGGCGAAAAACTGTTTTTT.

The V call is TRBV5-6, the J call TRBJ1-4; D not certain. The CDR3 is 15 residues long. The V end was cut by 0 bases, the J end by 3 bases, with 9 bases between. Germline CDR1 reads SGHDT; CDR2 reads YYEEEE. CDR3 in amino acids: CASSLALGSNEKLFF. The CDR3 DNA sequence: TGTGCCAGCAGCTTGGCGTTGGGTTCTAATGAAAAACTGTTTTTT.

The chain links TRBV7-2 to TRBJ2-5; TRBD1 matches at 7 bases. The V segment lost 5 bases and the J segment 5 bases; nucleotides outside the gene matches: 8. The CDR3 extends over 14 amino acids. The germline gives CDR1 SGHTA, CDR2 FQGNSA. CDR3 coding DNA: TGTGCCAGCAGCCTTGCCGGCAGGGGGGAGACCCAGTACTTC. As protein: CASSLAGRGETQYF.

Here the CDR3 reads CASSPGSRAGAYNEQFF. For the CDR3, the DNA is TGTGCCAGTAGTCCAGGGAGCAGGGCCGGGGCCTACAATGAGCAGTTCTTC. This chain links TRBV19 with TRBJ2-1, with D possibly being TRBD1 or TRBD2 (5 bases each). Trimming cost V 5 bases and J 2 bases, with 19 bases left between them. CDR1 and CDR2 (germline): LNHDA, SQIVND (reference sequence). CDR3 size: 17 residues.